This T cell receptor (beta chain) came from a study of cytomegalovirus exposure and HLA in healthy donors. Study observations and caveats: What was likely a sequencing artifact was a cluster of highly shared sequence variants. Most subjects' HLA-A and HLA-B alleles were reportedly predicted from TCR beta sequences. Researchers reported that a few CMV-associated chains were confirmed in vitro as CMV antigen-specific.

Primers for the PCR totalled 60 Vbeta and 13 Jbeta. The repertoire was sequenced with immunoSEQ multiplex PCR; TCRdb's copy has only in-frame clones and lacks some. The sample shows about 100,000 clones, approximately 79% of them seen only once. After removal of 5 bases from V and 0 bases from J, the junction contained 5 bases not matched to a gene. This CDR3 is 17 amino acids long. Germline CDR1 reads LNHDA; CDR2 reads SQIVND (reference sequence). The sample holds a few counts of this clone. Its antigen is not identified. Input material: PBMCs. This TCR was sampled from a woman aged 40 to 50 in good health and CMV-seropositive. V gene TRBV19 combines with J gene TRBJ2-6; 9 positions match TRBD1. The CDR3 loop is CASSVGTGSSGANVLTF. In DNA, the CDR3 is TGTGCCAGTAGTGTAGGGACAGGGAGCTCTGGGGCCAACGTCCTGACTTTC.